This TCR beta chain is from a study of T-cell reconstitution after alpha-beta-depleted transplantation in children. This clonotype was found once. Its specificity is unknown. During its preparation, the TCRbeta library received unique molecular identifiers. MiXCR, applied by TCRdb to the PCR reads, yields one record per CDR3 protein. The sample has just over 950,000 distinct CDR3 sequences; roughly 31% are singletons. This CDR3 spans 13 amino acids. V was pared by 8 bases and J by 2 bases, with 3 bases of the junction left unmatched. Germline values: CDR1 SEHNR, CDR2 FQNEAQ (reference sequence). Study results and limitations: Several hundred expanded graft clones reportedly gave rise to the alpha-beta T cells present about two months after transplant. At one year after transplant, newly produced T cells mostly accounted for T-cell counts and diversity. Where some patients showed high TCRbeta diversity at day 60, it came from recipient T cells and thymic progenitors that had survived.

The source is a boy younger than two who had a stem cell transplant for SCID, so the T cells may come from the graft donor. This sample comprised PBMCs, mostly from graft donor cells, obtained 360 days after TCRalphabeta/CD19-depleted stem cell transplant. This sequence joins TRBV7-9 and TRBJ2-5; 9 nucleotides align to TRBD1. CDR3 in DNA: TGTGCCAGCGTTGGACAGGGGCAAGAGACCCAGTACTTC. The encoded protein is CASVGQGQETQYF.